Shown below are 31 T cell receptor beta chains from a single sample sequenced in a study of shared clonotypes between healthy human individuals. Clones were sequenced by immunoSEQ multiplex PCR, and TCRdb holds only the in-frame ones, with some missing. The data show about 1 million clones, about 74% seen once. The specimen sequenced was memory CD4+ T cells sorted from blood. The subset here: CD45RA-negative fraction. The receptor set was obtained from a young man in good health.

In regard to this clone: The sample has other DNA sequences that encode this CDR3 too. The chain recombines TRBV2 with TRBJ2-1; no reliable D call. Germline V lookup: CDR1 SNHLY, CDR2 FYNNEI. V dropped 2 bases and J dropped 10 bases, with 6 bases sitting between them. The CDR3 consists of 11 residues. CDR3 sequence (DNA): TGTGCCAGCAGTGAATATGGGGAGCAGTTCTTC. The encoded protein is CASSEYGEQFF.

This clone came up many times. The V and J genes are TRBV28 and TRBJ2-5; a weak D match, TRBD2 (6 bases). CDR1 MDHEN and CDR2 SYDVKM come from the germline V gene. The V gene lost 3 bases and the J gene lost 10 bases, with 21 bases spanning the gap. This CDR3 contains 15 residues. The CDR3 protein is CASSFIALASEVQYF. CDR3 nucleotide sequence: TGTGCCAGCAGTTTTATCGCACTAGCTTCGGAGGTCCAGTACTTC.

This clone was counted at least ten times. The CDR3 sequence: CASSLPGQGSPLHF. CDR3 in DNA: TGTGCCAGCAGCTTGCCGGGACAGGGGTCACCCCTCCACTTT. This chain uses TRBV5-5 with TRBJ1-6; 10 bases agree with TRBD1. The trim removed 1 base at V and 10 bases at J, leaving 2 bases unmatched. The germline CDR1 and CDR2 sequences are SGHKS and YYEKEE (reference sequence). The CDR3 has 14 amino acids.

The chain carries TRBV11-2 and TRBJ1-1; 8 bases align to TRBD1. The J segment lost 5 bases and the V segment lost 7 bases, leaving 12 bases of the junction unmatched. Germline V CDR1 and CDR2: SGHAT, FQNNGV. The CDR3 is 15 residues long. CDR3 region: CASTPTPTGGTEAFF. The CDR3 coding sequence is TGTGCCAGCACCCCTACACCCACAGGGGGGACTGAAGCTTTCTTT. Full variable domain (outside the CDR3, taken from reference TRBV11-2 and TRBJ1-1): EAGVAQSPRYKIIEKRQSVAFWCNPISGHATLYWYQQILGQGPKLLIQFQNNGVVDDSQLPKDRFSAERLKGVDSTLKIQPAKLEDSAVYLCASTPTPTGGTEAFFGQGTRLTVV.

The chain couples TRBV7-8 to TRBJ2-1; D ambiguous. Germline CDR1 and CDR2: SGHVS and FQNEAQ. The CDR3 has 11 amino acids. With 5 bases removed from V and 8 bases from J, the gap between germline ends came to 7 bases. The DNA of the CDR3 is TGTGCCAGCAGCGCGATGGATGAGCAGTTCTTC. Translating gives CASSAMDEQFF.

This chain links TRBV5-1 with TRBJ2-5; D uncertain. Trimming removed 0 bases from V and 4 bases from J, with 13 bases in between. The germline V gene encodes CDR1 SGHRS and CDR2 YFSETQ. The CDR3 totals 15 residues. The CDR3 sequence is CASSLVSLPTETQYF. The CDR3 coding sequence is TGCGCCAGCAGCTTGGTTAGCCTACCAACAGAGACCCAGTACTTC.

This chain joins TRBV28 and TRBJ2-7; 11 bases map to TRBD1. This CDR3 is built from 14 residues. The germline CDR1 and CDR2 sequences are MDHEN and SYDVKM. V trimming: 6 bases; J trimming: 6 bases; junction bases outside the gene matches: 7. The CDR3 DNA sequence: TGTGCCAGCAGACCTCGGACAGGGGGCGGCGAGCAGTACTTC. This codes for CASRPRTGGGEQYF.

The chain recombines TRBV18 with TRBJ1-2, with D maybe TRBD1 (6 bases). V lost 3 bases and J lost 7, with 12 bases in between. Germline CDR1 KGHSH, CDR2 LQKENI. This CDR3 has 13 amino acids. CDR3 sequence (DNA): TGTGCCAGCTCACCTCAAGGGGGTTCTGGCTACACCTTC. Amino acid sequence: CASSPQGGSGYTF.

On this clone itself: Additional DNA sequences in this sample encode the identical CDR3. The gene calls are TRBV6-5 and TRBJ1-1, with 7 positions matching TRBD1. The CDR3 has 15 residues. Germline loops: CDR1 MNHEY, CDR2 SVGAGI. The V and J ends lost 0 bases and 5 bases, in that order; junction bases with no gene match: 6. CDR3 sequence (DNA): TGTGCCAGCAGTTACTCCCGACAGGGTAGGACTGAAGCTTTCTTT. Protein: CASSYSRQGRTEAFF.

The rearrangement uses TRBV19 and TRBJ1-1, with D possibly being TRBD1 (5 bases). Deletions cut 6 bases from V and 4 bases from J, with 18 bases between. This CDR3 region has 15 residues. Per the germline V gene, CDR1 is LNHDA and CDR2 is SQIVND (reference sequence). DNA of the CDR3: TGTGCCAGTAGCCTCGGGACGAAGAAGGGCACTGAAGCTTTCTTT. Translating it yields CASSLGTKKGTEAFF.

This clone was seen a handful of times. The CDR3 sequence is CAWSVQSDQPQHF. The DNA for the CDR3 is TGTGCCTGGAGTGTACAATCTGATCAGCCCCAGCATTTT. The V gene is TRBV30, the J gene TRBJ1-5; no clear D. Germline CDR1 reads GTSNPN; CDR2 reads SVGIG (reference sequence). The CDR3 spans 13 residues. The V and J ends lost 0 bases and 5 bases respectively, with 8 bases between them.

This clone was counted a single time. The rearrangement links TRBV6-5 to TRBJ1-2; 8 positions agree with TRBD1. V was pared by 5 bases and J by 8 bases, with 7 bases of the junction left unmatched. This CDR3 spans 13 amino acids. Germline V gene lookup returns CDR1 MNHEY and CDR2 SVGAGI. The CDR3 region is CASSPRQGSGYTF. The CDR3 DNA reads TGTGCCAGCAGTCCCCGACAGGGGAGCGGCTACACCTTC.

This chain connects TRBV5-4 to TRBJ2-5, with D possibly being TRBD2 (6 bases). Per the germline V gene, CDR1 is SGHNT and CDR2 is YYREEE (reference sequence). The V end was cut by 2 bases, the J end by 2 bases, with 10 bases between. This CDR3 region has 14 residues. CDR3 residues: CASSFRSGQETQYF. DNA of the CDR3: TGTGCCAGCAGCTTCCGTAGCGGTCAAGAGACCCAGTACTTC.

V usage is TRBV9 and J usage is TRBJ1-4; the match to TRBD1 covers 10 bases. The germline V gene encodes CDR1 SGDLS and CDR2 YYNGEE. The CDR3 is 15 amino acids. V shed 3 bases and J 6 bases; nucleotides not matched to a gene: 5. The CDR3 protein is CASSARQGADEKLFF. CDR3 nucleotide sequence: TGTGCCAGCAGCGCGCGACAGGGGGCTGATGAAAAACTGTTTTTT.

The chain couples TRBV5-8 to TRBJ2-7; tentatively, D is TRBD1 (5 bases). CDR1 and CDR2 from the germline V gene are SGHTS and YDEGEE. CDR3 size: 14 residues. V lost 3 bases and J 1 base, leaving 11 bases between the germline ends. The CDR3 protein is CASSSRVKSYEQYF. The CDR3 DNA sequence: TGTGCCAGCAGCTCCAGGGTGAAGTCCTACGAGCAGTACTTC.

The V and J genes are TRBV27 and TRBJ1-5; tentatively, D is TRBD1 (5 bases). CDR3 length equals 14 residues. V was trimmed by 3 bases and J by 6 bases, leaving 12 bases between them. Per the germline V gene, CDR1 is MNHEY and CDR2 is SMNVEV (reference sequence). CDR3 DNA: TGTGCCAGCAGTTTCAGTGGGGCTGGTCAGCCCCAGCATTTT. Translated: CASSFSGAGQPQHF.

The chain combines TRBV30 with TRBJ1-6; D gene ambiguous. Germline-derived CDR1 and CDR2 are GTSNPN and SVGIG (reference sequence). This CDR3 region has 14 residues. Trimming took off 4 bases at V and 6 bases at J, with 13 bases between the two ends. CDR3 sequence reads: CAWTEGLFNSPLHF. CDR3 DNA: TGTGCCTGGACGGAAGGGCTCTTTAATTCACCCCTCCACTTT.

The rearrangement uses TRBV10-3 and TRBJ2-7; 10 bases agree with TRBD1. This CDR3 is built from 13 residues. The V gene's germline CDR1 is ENHRY and CDR2 SYGVKD. The trim removed 4 bases at V and 7 bases at J, leaving 4 bases unmatched. CDR3 loop: CAISASGQGEQYF. The CDR3 region has the DNA TGTGCCATCAGTGCATCGGGACAGGGGGAGCAGTACTTC.

In DNA, the CDR3 is TGCGCCAGCAGCTTCGGCAGGGGGGACTATGGCTACACCTTC. Amino acids: CASSFGRGDYGYTF. The gene calls are TRBV5-1 and TRBJ1-2; 7 bases are shared with TRBD1. CDR1 and CDR2 (germline): SGHRS, YFSETQ. The CDR3 runs to 14 residues. J lost 3 bases, V lost 2 bases, and 4 bases had no gene match.

The genes are TRBV9 and TRBJ1-6, with D possibly TRBD1 on 5 matching bases. This CDR3 contains 15 residues. Germline V lookup: CDR1 SGDLS, CDR2 YYNGEE. V was shortened by 0 bases and J by 9 bases, with 13 bases between the two germline ends. The CDR3, as DNA: TGTGCCAGCAGCGTAGATGGGACCTCAGGTTCACCCCTCCACTTT. Its protein is CASSVDGTSGSPLHF.

The chain is built from TRBV5-1 and TRBJ2-5; possible D gene TRBD2, 6 bases. The germline V and J ends were trimmed by 0 bases and 0 bases, with 12 bases remaining between them. CDR3 size: 16 residues. Germline assignment: CDR1 SGHRS and CDR2 YFSETQ. The CDR3 is CASSLGVGGDQETQYF. Here the CDR3 DNA reads TGCGCCAGCAGCTTGGGGGTCGGGGGTGACCAAGAGACCCAGTACTTC.

Of note for this clone: Other nucleotide sequences in the sample specify the same CDR3. The rearrangement links TRBV5-1 to TRBJ2-6; possible D gene TRBD2, 6 bases. V gave up 0 bases and J gave up 0 bases, with 7 bases separating them. The CDR3 is made up of 16 amino acids. Germline V lookup: CDR1 SGHRS, CDR2 YFSETQ. CDR3 region: CASSLDGSSGANVLTF. The DNA of the CDR3 is TGCGCCAGCAGCTTGGACGGGAGCTCTGGGGCCAACGTCCTGACTTTC.

The chain has TRBV18 and TRBJ1-4; D unresolved. Germline loops: CDR1 KGHSH, CDR2 LQKENI. This CDR3 is 17 amino acids long. Trimming took 1 base from V and 5 from J, leaving 17 bases between them. CDR3 sequence (DNA): TGTGCCAGCTCACCACGGAGATCAACAGACTCCAATGAAAAACTGTTTTTT. Translating gives CASSPRRSTDSNEKLFF.

This clone was detected only once. Distinct nucleotide sequences in the sample also encode this CDR3. DNA for the CDR3: TGTGCCAGCAGCGTGGATCCTAGCTCCTACGAGCAGTACTTC. Its translation is CASSVDPSSYEQYF. The chain joins TRBV9 to TRBJ2-7; D is unclear. V shed 2 bases and J shed 0 bases, with 9 bases lying between them. CDR3 size: 14 residues. Germline CDR1 SGDLS, CDR2 YYNGEE.

The chain's CDR3 is CASSNPDSPPYEQYF. The CDR3 nucleotides are TGCGCCAGCAGCAATCCCGACAGTCCCCCCTACGAGCAGTACTTC. The chain recombines TRBV5-1 with TRBJ2-7; TRBD1 is a possible D gene (5 bases). Germline CDR1 SGHRS, CDR2 YFSETQ. The CDR3 covers 15 residues. Trimming removed 4 bases from V and 2 bases from J, with 16 bases in between.

The J gene is TRBJ2-6, the V gene TRBV14, with 7 bases fitting TRBD1. Losses at the gene ends were 4 bases for V and 1 base for J; bases not matched to a gene: 4. CDR1 is SGHDN and CDR2 is FVKESK in the germline V gene. The CDR3 sequence is 16 residues long. The CDR3 region is CASSPDRDSGANVLTF. The CDR3 DNA follows: TGTGCCAGCAGCCCAGACAGGGATTCTGGGGCCAACGTCCTGACTTTC.

The chain's CDR3 is CASSLTRDAETQYF. The CDR3 bases are TGTGCCAGCAGCTTAACTCGGGACGCAGAGACCCAGTACTTC. The chain carries TRBV7-9 and TRBJ2-5; the D gene could be TRBD1 or TRBD2 (5 bases each). Looked up from germline, CDR1 is SEHNR and CDR2 is FQNEAQ (reference sequence). V lost 2 bases and J lost 4, with 11 bases in between. The CDR3 is 14 amino acids.

The chain links TRBV4-1 to TRBJ2-2, with 14 bases identical to TRBD2. The germline CDR1 and CDR2 sequences are MGHRA and YSYEKL. The CDR3 has 20 amino acids. Unmatched junction bases numbered 13, after V lost 3 bases and J lost 4 bases. The CDR3 here is CASSQDIPGLAGVITGELFF. Here the CDR3 DNA reads TGCGCCAGCAGCCAGGACATCCCGGGACTAGCGGGAGTAATCACCGGGGAGCTGTTTTTT.

This clone was seen a handful of times. The CDR3 reads CASSATGVSNQPQHF. The CDR3 bases are TGTGCCAGCAGCGCGACGGGTGTGAGCAATCAGCCCCAGCATTTT. The chain joins TRBV7-8 to TRBJ1-5; no firm D call. Trimming pared 5 bases from V and 1 base from J, leaving 12 bases between. In germline, CDR1 is SGHVS, CDR2 FQNEAQ. This CDR3 is 15 amino acids long.

In its sample, this clone was seen many times. The chain employs TRBV29-1 and TRBJ1-1; D perhaps matches TRBD1 (6 bases). The CDR3 spans 12 residues. Germline V gene lookup returns CDR1 SQVTM and CDR2 ANQGSEA. The V end lost 6 bases, the J end lost 4 bases, and 12 bases lay between the germline ends. CDR3 bases: TGCAGCGTCCAAGAAGGGGGCACTGAAGCTTTCTTT. It codes for CSVQEGGTEAFF. The full variable domain, its missing parts supplied by reference TRBV29-1 and TRBJ1-1, is SAVISQKPSRDICQRGTSLTIQCQVDSQVTMMFWYRQQPGQSLTLIATANQGSEATYESGFVIDKFPISRPNLTFSTLTVSNMSPEDSSIYLCSVQEGGTEAFFGQGTRLTVV.

V is TRBV5-4 and J is TRBJ1-6, with TRBD1 identical over 7 bases. The germline gives CDR1 SGHNT, CDR2 YYREEE (reference sequence). V gave up 1 base and J gave up 6 bases; unmatched junction bases: 16. The length of the CDR3 is 19 residues. The CDR3 DNA sequence: TGTGCCAGCAGCTTGCCCGGGGGTGGACACAGGGACAGTAATTCACCCCTCCACTTT. Translation gives CASSLPGGGHRDSNSPLHF.